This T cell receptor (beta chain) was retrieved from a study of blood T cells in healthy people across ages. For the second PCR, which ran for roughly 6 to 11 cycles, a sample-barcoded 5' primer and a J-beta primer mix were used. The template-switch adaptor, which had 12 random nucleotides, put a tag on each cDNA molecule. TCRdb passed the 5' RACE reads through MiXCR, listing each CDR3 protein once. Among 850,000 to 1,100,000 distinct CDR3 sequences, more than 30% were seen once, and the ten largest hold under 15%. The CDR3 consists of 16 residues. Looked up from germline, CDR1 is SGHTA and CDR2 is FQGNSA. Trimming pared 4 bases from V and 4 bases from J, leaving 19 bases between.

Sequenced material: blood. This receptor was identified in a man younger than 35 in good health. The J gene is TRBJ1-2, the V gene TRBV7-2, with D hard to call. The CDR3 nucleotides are TGTGCCAGCAGCTCGAGCCAAAGGGATTTTCGCTATGGCTACACCTTC. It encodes CASSSSQRDFRYGYTF. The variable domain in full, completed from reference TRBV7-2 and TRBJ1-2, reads GAGVSQSPSNKVTEKGKDVELRCDPISGHTALYWYRQSLGQGLEFLIYFQGNSAPDKSGLPSDRFSAERTGGSVSTLTIQRTQQEDSAVYLCASSSSQRDFRYGYTFGSGTRLTVV.